Shown below are 27 T cell receptor beta chains from a single sample sequenced in a study of Tregs in tolerant kidney transplant recipients (dated by TCRdb to between 2018 and 2021). Receptors were amplified or captured by the immunoSEQ multiplex PCR assay. This immuneACCESS table, as held by TCRdb, lists in-frame sequences with V and J called but not all clones. Of the missing ones, under half trace to an unresolved V gene in checked studies; the others have no known cause. This sample's table lists tens of thousands of clones. 1.8% of the sample is taken by the ten largest. Related donors were used in the transplants with nonmyeloablative bone marrow transplantation, and mixed chimerism was transient in the human trials. The sequenced sample was CD4+ T cells from blood (PBMCs), obtained 24 months after the transplant. Receptors originate from a human patient who received a combined kidney and bone marrow transplant. It is possible that, after a transplant, some T cells come from the graft donor.

On this clone itself: With the read ending 3 residues before the CDR3 end, the germline J gene is used to fill in that end. The chain joins TRBV5-1 to TRBJ2-3, with 9 bases fitting TRBD2. The CDR3 length is 17 residues. V shed 4 bases, J shed 6 bases, and the junction held 15 bases outside the gene matches. The germline V gene encodes CDR1 SGHRS and CDR2 YFSETQ. The CDR3 bases that were read are TGCGCCAGCAGCCCCCTTGCGGGAGGGGGCGCTGGGGATACG. This encodes CASSPLAGGGAGDT. The CDR3 as a whole reads CASSPLAGGGAGDTQYF. The complete variable domain, with remaining parts taken from reference TRBV5-1 and TRBJ2-3, reads KAGVTQTPRYLIKTRGQQVTLSCSPISGHRSVSWYQQTPGQGLQFLFEYFSETQRNKGNFPGRFSGRQFSNSRSEMNVSTLELGDSALYLCASSPLAGGGAGDTQYFGPGTRLTVL.

Comments on this clone: The read ends 3 residues before the CDR3 terminus; that terminus is restored from the germline J gene. V gene TRBV29-1 combines with J gene TRBJ1-1; 8 bases agree with TRBD1. V trimming: 4 bases; J trimming: 1 base; junction bases outside the gene matches: 2. The CDR3 runs to 13 residues. The germline V gene has CDR1 SQVTM and CDR2 ANQGSEA. The part of the CDR3 DNA that was read is TGCAGCGTTGTAACAGGGGGGAACACTGAA. It yields the protein CSVVTGGNTE. The entire CDR3 reads CSVVTGGNTEAFF.

For this clone: The CDR3 is cut off 3 residues early in the read; its end comes from the germline J gene. J is TRBJ2-7 and V is TRBV2, with 8 bases fitting TRBD2. This CDR3 is 13 amino acids long. CDR1 and CDR2 from the germline V gene are SNHLY and FYNNEI. V gave up 7 bases and J gave up 4 bases; unmatched junction bases: 6. The CDR3 protein is CASTGLGLYEQYF. The CDR3 bases that were read are TGTGCCAGCACGGGACTAGGCTTGTACGAG.

Comments on this clone: The read ends 3 residues shy of where the CDR3 ends; the end is completed using the germline J gene. The chain combines TRBV5-1 with TRBJ2-3; TRBD1 matches 8 bases. Looked up from germline, CDR1 is SGHRS and CDR2 is YFSETQ. With 4 bases clipped from V and 8 bases from J, the junction kept 6 bases outside the gene matches. The CDR3 is made up of 13 amino acids. CDR3 in amino acids: CASSGQGLGTQYF. Incomplete CDR3 DNA: TGCGCCAGCAGCGGACAGGGTTTAGGTACG.

A word on this clone: The read stops 3 residues short of the end of the CDR3; the missing end is completed from the germline J gene. V gene TRBV7-9 combines with J gene TRBJ1-5; D is undetermined. Trimming took 5 bases from V and 1 from J, leaving 9 bases between them. There are 14 residues in the CDR3. Germline CDR1 reads SEHNR; CDR2 reads FQNEAQ (reference sequence). CDR3 bases read: TGTGCCAGCAGCCCCTCCGGGAGCAATCAGCCC. This sequence encodes CASSPSGSNQP. The complete CDR3 protein is CASSPSGSNQPQHF.

About this clone itself: The read ends 3 residues shy of where the CDR3 ends; the end is completed using the germline J gene. The chain carries TRBV20-1 and TRBJ2-7; weak D call: TRBD2 (5 bases). The V gene's germline CDR1 is DFQATT and CDR2 SNEGSKA (reference sequence). CDR3 length: 15 amino acids. V was clipped by 2 bases and J by 2 bases, with 16 bases between them. The CDR3 spells CSARHPRAATYEQYF. CDR3 DNA (partial): TGCAGTGCTAGACACCCGAGAGCGGCAACCTACGAG.

Concerning this clone: The observed sequence ends 3 residues before the CDR3 terminus, with the missing tail filled in from the germline J gene. The J gene is TRBJ1-1, the V gene TRBV5-8; D uncertain. The V end lost 0 bases, the J end lost 3 bases, and 12 bases lay between the germline ends. Germline loops: CDR1 SGHTS, CDR2 YDEGEE. The CDR3 covers 15 residues. The CDR3 bases that were read are TGTGCCAGCAGCTTGGCCTTATCGGTGGACACTGAA. Residues: CASSLALSVDTE. The complete CDR3 reads CASSLALSVDTEAFF.

Remarks on this clone: The read is 3 residues too short to cover the CDR3 end, so that end is filled in from the germline J gene. The rearrangement uses TRBV28 and TRBJ1-4, with 8 bases lining up with TRBD1. Germline CDR1 MDHEN, CDR2 SYDVKM. V shed 6 bases, J shed 4 bases, and the junction held 7 bases outside the gene matches. There are 15 residues in the CDR3. CDR3 in amino acids: CASRQGGISNEKLFF. CDR3 DNA (partial): TGTGCCAGCAGACAGGGGGGAATTAGTAATGAAAAA.

Concerning this clone itself: The missing CDR3 end, 3 residues past where the read stops, is filled in from the germline J gene. The V call is TRBV5-5, the J call TRBJ2-7; 9 bases agree with TRBD1. The CDR3 contains 14 residues. The trim removed 3 bases at V and 6 bases at J, leaving 7 bases unmatched. The germline V gene has CDR1 SGHKS and CDR2 YYEKEE (reference sequence). The CDR3 spells CASSSYRGRLEQYF. CDR3 DNA, as far as it was read: TGTGCCAGCAGCTCTTACAGGGGGCGTCTCGAG. Looking up the rest from reference TRBV5-5 and TRBJ2-7 gives the full variable domain: DAGVTQSPTHLIKTRGQQVTLRCSPISGHKSVSWYQQVLGQGPQFIFQYYEKEERGRGNFPDRFSARQFPNYSSELNVNALLLGDSALYLCASSSYRGRLEQYFGPGTRLTVT.

Worth noting for this clone: Read sequence stops 3 residues before the CDR3 end, and the germline J gene provides the missing end. This chain joins TRBV20-1 and TRBJ2-1; the match to TRBD2 covers 12 bases. This CDR3 is built from 17 residues. After removal of 1 base from V and 0 bases from J, the junction contained 4 bases not matched to a gene. From germline, CDR1 is DFQATT and CDR2 SNEGSKA (reference sequence). CDR3 sequence reads: CSARAGTSGFSYNEQFF. The sequenced part of the CDR3 DNA is TGCAGTGCTAGAGCCGGGACTAGCGGGTTCTCCTACAATGAG.

On this clone: With the read ending 3 residues before the CDR3 end, the germline J gene is used to fill in that end. The chain links TRBV18 to TRBJ1-3; TRBD1 agrees at 9 bases. CDR1 is KGHSH and CDR2 is LQKENI in the germline V gene. V lost 6 bases, J lost 9 bases, and 9 bases stayed unmatched. CDR3 length: 14 amino acids. CDR3 sequence reads: CASSPRDRETTIYF. Incomplete CDR3 DNA: TGTGCCAGCTCGCCCCGGGACAGGGAGACCACC.

On this clone itself: The CDR3 end is not reached by the read, which stops 3 residues before it; the germline J gene fills it in. J is TRBJ1-1 and V is TRBV16; the D is unclear. Per germline, CDR1 KGHSY and CDR2 FQNENV. Trimming shortened V by 1 base and J by 3 bases, and 6 bases separated the two germline ends. The CDR3 covers 13 residues. Incomplete CDR3 DNA: TGTGCCAGCAGCCAATTACAAGACACTGAA. Encoded protein: CASSQLQDTE. In full, the CDR3 is CASSQLQDTEAFF.

Turning to this clone: The read ends 3 residues before the CDR3 terminus; that terminus is restored from the germline J gene. This chain connects TRBV10-3 to TRBJ1-2, with D uncertain. V lost 0 bases and J 7 bases, leaving 12 bases between the germline ends. Germline values: CDR1 ENHRY, CDR2 SYGVKD. The CDR3 covers 14 residues. The CDR3: CAISESWAGSGYTF. CDR3 DNA, as far as it was read: TGTGCCATCAGTGAGTCGTGGGCGGGAAGTGGC.

To note about this clone: The read is 3 residues too short to cover the CDR3 end, so that end is filled in from the germline J gene. The chain joins TRBV7-2 to TRBJ2-7; D is undetermined. V was clipped by 0 bases and J by 5 bases, with 14 bases between them. Per germline, CDR1 SGHTA and CDR2 FQGNSA. CDR3 length: 15 residues. The sequenced CDR3 bases are TGTGCCAGCAGCTTAGCGTTCACCCAGTTCCACGAG. This codes for CASSLAFTQFHE. The CDR3 in full is CASSLAFTQFHEQYF. Combining the CDR3 with reference TRBV7-2 and TRBJ2-7 gives the whole variable domain GAGVSQSPSNKVTEKGKDVELRCDPISGHTALYWYRQSLGQGLEFLIYFQGNSAPDKSGLPSDRFSAERTGGSVSTLTIQRTQQEDSAVYLCASSLAFTQFHEQYFGPGTRLTVT.

The CDR3 loop reads CASRSDRGGNTEAFF. CDR3 DNA, as far as it was read: TGTGCCAGCAGATCTGACAGGGGAGGGAACACTGAA. This chain joins TRBV5-4 and TRBJ1-1; 8 positions match TRBD1. The read falls 3 residues short of the CDR3 end, and the missing part is taken from the germline J gene. The CDR3 extends over 15 amino acids. Germline CDR1 is SGHNT and CDR2 is YYREEE (reference sequence). V trimming: 5 bases; J trimming: 1 base; junction bases outside the gene matches: 7. Supplemented by reference TRBV5-4 and TRBJ1-1, the full variable domain reads ETGVTQSPTHLIKTRGQQVTLRCSSQSGHNTVSWYQQALGQGPQFIFQYYREEENGRGNFPPRFSGLQFPNYSSELNVNALELDDSALYLCASRSDRGGNTEAFFGQGTRLTVV.

As for this clone: Read data end 3 residues before the CDR3 end; the end is taken from the germline J gene. The chain carries TRBV2 and TRBJ1-5, with TRBD1 identical over 8 bases. The germline V gene encodes CDR1 SNHLY and CDR2 FYNNEI. With V trimmed by 7 bases and J by 7 bases, 9 bases remained unmatched. The CDR3 sequence is 14 residues long. The DNA read from the CDR3 is TGTGCCAGCACCGGACAGGGCGTGGGCCAGCCC. Translation gives CASTGQGVGQP. In full, the CDR3 reads CASTGQGVGQPQHF.

To note about this clone: Read data end 3 residues before the CDR3 end; the end is taken from the germline J gene. The chain recombines TRBV5-1 with TRBJ2-7; D is perhaps TRBD1 (5 bases). Germline CDR1 is SGHRS and CDR2 is YFSETQ. This CDR3 is 13 amino acids long. V gave up 8 bases and J gave up 6 bases, with 18 bases separating them. This CDR3 reads CASSSVQGGEQYF. The part of the CDR3 DNA that was read is TGCGCCAGTTCTTCCGTGCAGGGCGGCGAG.

Note on this clone: The CDR3 end lies 3 residues beyond the end of the read and is filled in from the germline J gene. J is TRBJ2-7 and V is TRBV7-8, with 10 bases that match TRBD2. The germline V gene has CDR1 SGHVS and CDR2 FQNEAQ. The CDR3 spans 15 residues. The junction had 3 bases not matched to a gene; V was cut back by 2 bases and J by 2 bases. The CDR3 protein is CASSLRTSGTYEQYF. The DNA read from the CDR3 is TGTGCCAGCAGCTTAAGGACTAGCGGAACCTACGAG.

In the case of this clone: The sequence runs out 3 residues before the end of the CDR3; the remainder is reconstructed from the germline J gene. V is TRBV10-3 and J is TRBJ2-7; 7 nucleotides align to TRBD2. The germline V gene has CDR1 ENHRY and CDR2 SYGVKD. The CDR3 covers 13 residues. J was trimmed by 2 bases and V by 6 bases; bases with no gene match: 4. The CDR3 bases that were read are TGTGCCATCAGCCCCCGGGGGGCCTACGAG. Protein sequence: CAISPRGAYE. The entire CDR3 sequence reads CAISPRGAYEQYF.

The CDR3 DNA, read in part, is TGTGCCAGCAGTTCAACCGGGACAGGAATAAGCTCCTACGAG. Its protein product is CASSSTGTGISSYE. The entire CDR3 sequence reads CASSSTGTGISSYEQYF. This sequence joins TRBV28 and TRBJ2-7; TRBD1 matches at 8 bases. The DNA ends 3 residues before the CDR3 does, and the rest of the CDR3 is filled in from the germline J gene. The CDR3 contains 17 residues. V trimming: 4 bases; J trimming: 0 bases; junction bases outside the gene matches: 11. Germline CDR1 is MDHEN and CDR2 is SYDVKM.

Details on this clone: The sequenced fragment ends 3 residues before the CDR3 boundary, so the rest is inferred from the germline J gene. This sequence joins TRBV19 and TRBJ2-3; 11 nucleotides align to TRBD2. CDR3 length: 17 amino acids. Germline V CDR1 and CDR2: LNHDA, SQIVND (reference sequence). Trimming took 3 bases from V and 2 from J; bases not matched to a gene: 7. The CDR3 loop is CASSMLAGGPSTDTQYF. Incomplete CDR3 DNA: TGTGCCAGTAGTATGTTAGCGGGAGGGCCGTCCACAGATACG.

A note on this clone: Sequencing ends 3 residues short of the CDR3 end; the germline J gene provides the rest. The chain uses TRBV5-1 and TRBJ2-2; the match to TRBD2 covers 8 bases. The J segment lost 1 base and the V segment lost 3 bases, leaving 5 bases of the junction unmatched. CDR3 size: 16 residues. In germline, CDR1 is SGHRS, CDR2 YFSETQ. The CDR3 DNA, read in part, is TGCGCCAGCAGCTCCTTAGCGGGATTGAACACCGGGGAG. Translating it yields CASSSLAGLNTGE. The CDR3 as a whole reads CASSSLAGLNTGELFF.

Details on this clone: The read ends 3 residues early relative to the CDR3; the germline J gene fills the gap. The chain combines TRBV5-4 with TRBJ1-2, with 7 bases matching TRBD1. The CDR3 runs to 14 residues. V dropped 0 bases and J dropped 7; count of bases not matched to a gene: 6. Germline V CDR1 and CDR2: SGHNT, YYREEE (reference sequence). The sequenced CDR3 bases are TGTGCCAGCAGCTTGGAAAAGGGGGCGAGTGGC. Translated: CASSLEKGASG. The CDR3, in full, reads CASSLEKGASGYTF.

Of note for this clone: Read data end 3 residues before the CDR3 end; the end is taken from the germline J gene. The chain recombines TRBV30 with TRBJ1-4; D possibly corresponds to TRBD1 (6 bases). The CDR3 spans 13 residues. The germline CDR1 and CDR2 sequences are GTSNPN and SVGIG (reference sequence). V was cut by 7 bases and J by 8 bases, with 17 bases left in between. CDR3 residues: CAYDRGAKEKLFF. CDR3 bases read: TGTGCCTACGATCGGGGGGCGAAAGAAAAA.

A note on this clone: The CDR3 is cut off 3 residues early in the read; its end comes from the germline J gene. This sequence joins TRBV5-4 and TRBJ1-1, with TRBD1 identical over 8 bases. Per the germline V gene, CDR1 is SGHNT and CDR2 is YYREEE (reference sequence). V gave up 2 bases and J gave up 4 bases; unmatched junction bases: 4. The CDR3 sequence is 14 residues long. CDR3 sequence reads: CASSFGQGGTEAFF. The part of the CDR3 DNA that was read is TGTGCCAGCAGCTTTGGACAGGGCGGCACTGAA.

Points on this clone: The CDR3 goes on 3 residues after the read ends, and that part is filled in from the germline J gene. The V call is TRBV13, the J call TRBJ2-1, with TRBD1 matching over 9 bases. Germline assignment: CDR1 PRHDT and CDR2 FYEKMQ (reference sequence). The CDR3 totals 15 residues. J was trimmed by 2 bases and V by 5 bases; bases with no gene match: 4. CDR3 residues: CASSATGGPYNEQFF. The DNA read from the CDR3 is TGTGCCAGCAGCGCGACAGGGGGACCCTACAATGAG. The full variable domain, in which reference TRBV13 and TRBJ2-1 provide the parts outside the CDR3, is AAGVIQSPRHLIKEKRETATLKCYPIPRHDTVYWYQQGPGQDPQFLISFYEKMQSDKGSIPDRFSAQQFSDYHSELNMSSLELGDSALYFCASSATGGPYNEQFFGPGTRLTVL.

As to this clone: Read data end 3 residues before the CDR3 end; the end is taken from the germline J gene. The chain joins TRBV20-1 to TRBJ2-4; 9 bases are a match to TRBD2. In germline, CDR1 is DFQATT, CDR2 SNEGSKA (reference sequence). Unmatched junction bases numbered 1, after V lost 3 bases and J lost 4 bases. The CDR3 is 13 residues long. CDR3 sequence reads: CSASLAGKNIQYF. The sequenced CDR3 bases are TGCAGTGCTAGTCTAGCGGGAAAAAACATT.